Listed below are T cell receptor beta chains from one sample, sequenced in a study of blood T cell repertoires in COVID-19. Data came from immunoSEQ multiplex PCR; TCRdb stores just in-frame clones and leaves some out. The sample includes around 310,000 clones, 90% of them seen just once. The specimen was peripheral blood. These receptors were obtained from a woman aged 40 to 50 with COVID-19, enrolled during active disease. The CDR3 runs from the conserved cysteine through the conserved F or W. Fields, in order: J gene, D gene, clone size, V gene, CDR3 protein, CDR3 DNA. A D gene is named only where the DNA matches it firmly. Clone size is not always given. Where it is, it says once, few, many or a class for expanded clones.

TRBJ2-7,-,-,TRBV11-2,CASSLAGTYEQYF,TGTGCCAGCAGCTTAGCAGGAACCTACGAGCAGTACTTC
TRBJ2-3,TRBD2,-,TRBV19,CASSMGLADTDTQYF,TGTGCCAGTAGTATGGGACTAGCGGACACAGATACGCAGTATTTT
TRBJ2-7,-,-,TRBV27,CASSISYEQYF,TGTGCCAGCAGCATTTCCTACGAGCAGTACTTC
TRBJ2-7,-,-,TRBV15,CATSRARDPSYEQYF,TGTGCCACCAGCAGAGCTAGAGACCCCTCCTACGAGCAGTACTTC
TRBJ2-7,TRBD1,-,TRBV9,CASSPGQASSCEQYF,TGTGCCAGCAGCCCAGGACAGGCGAGCTCCTGCGAGCAGTACTTC
TRBJ2-7,TRBD1,-,TRBV18,CASSPGQAGNEQYF,TGTGCCAGCTCGCCGGGACAGGCGGGCAACGAGCAGTACTTC
TRBJ1-2,-,-,TRBV6-4,CASSDPRVSGYTF,TGTGCCAGCAGTGACCCCAGGGTCTCCGGCTACACCTTC
TRBJ1-3,-,-,TRBV10-3,CAINKGVFGGNTIYF,TGTGCCATCAATAAGGGAGTCTTCGGGGGAAACACCATATATTTT
TRBJ2-1,-,-,TRBV24-1,CATGLAGYNEQFF,TGTGCCACCGGACTTGCGGGCTACAATGAGCAGTTCTTC
TRBJ1-2,TRBD1,-,TRBV14,CASSRDRADYGYTF,TGTGCCAGCAGTCGGGACAGGGCTGACTATGGCTACACCTTC
TRBJ2-1,-,-,TRBV30,CAWRGAAYNEQFF,TGTGCCTGGAGAGGGGCGGCCTACAATGAGCAGTTCTTC
TRBJ2-5,-,-,TRBV6-5,CASSYNGLGQETQYF,TGTGCCAGCAGTTACAACGGACTGGGGCAAGAGACCCAGTACTTC
TRBJ1-1,-,-,TRBV14,CASSPSGVRGSGDTEAFF,TGTGCCAGCAGCCCATCGGGGGTTCGAGGGTCCGGGGACACTGAAGCTTTCTTT
TRBJ2-1,-,-,TRBV5-1,CASSRNGRYDEQFF,TGCGCCAGCAGCAGGAACGGGAGATACGATGAGCAGTTCTTC
TRBJ2-1,-,-,TRBV5-1,CASSLGLVSSYNEQFF,TGCGCCAGCAGCTTGGGACTAGTCAGCTCCTACAATGAGCAGTTCTTC
TRBJ2-5,TRBD1,once,TRBV7-9,CASKDRDETQYF,TGTGCCAGCAAGGACAGGGACGAGACCCAGTACTTC